The clone carrying this T cell receptor beta chain was detected only a few times. Original methodology: The authors estimated nucleated cell counts from reference gene primer amplification. Clones were sequenced by immunoSEQ multiplex PCR, and TCRdb holds only the in-frame ones, with some missing. V, J and clone size are those of that table, while D and trimming were read from the DNA. The data contain some 11,000 clones, roughly 91% of them seen just once; the ten biggest clones take up about 28%. J gave up 2 bases and V 4 bases, and 12 bases lay outside the gene matches. The germline CDR1 and CDR2 sequences are MDHEN and SYDVKM. There are 17 residues in the CDR3. The sample originates from a study of blood T cell repertoires in COVID-19. About the study: There were acute and convalescent COVID-19 samples, and they came from the United States, Italy and Spain. The analysed material was cDNA or gDNA that came from T cells, B-cell-depleted T cells, or PBMCs.

This TCR came from an older woman with active COVID-19. V gene TRBV28 combines with J gene TRBJ2-3; 7 bases are a match to TRBD2. The sample was peripheral blood. This chain's CDR3 is CASSSSFSGPNTDTQYF. The CDR3 DNA reads as TGTGCCAGCAGTTCATCCTTTAGCGGGCCGAACACAGATACGCAGTATTTT.